The rows below give T cell receptor beta chains drawn from one sample of a study of OX40 agonist ivuxolimab in advanced cancers. Produced via immunoSEQ multiplex PCR; TCRdb's table is partial and in-frame only. The sample contains 35,000 to 45,000 clones, 85% to 90% of which appear only once. This specimen was CD4+ or CD8+ T cells sorted from blood, taken in a trial of the OX40 agonist ivuxolimab. These receptor sequences come from an adult with an advanced solid tumor such as melanoma, head and neck, liver or kidney cancer. Each CDR3 is given with its conserved first and last residue. D genes are given only for firm matches. Clone size appears in some rows only: once, few, many, or a class for an expanded clone.

cdr3_aa	cdr3_nt	j_call	v_call	d_call	clone_size
CASSSLLVTDTQYF	TGTGCCAGCAGCTCGTTATTGGTAACAGATACGCAGTATTTT	TRBJ2-3	TRBV5-5	.	.
CASRDNSGLVQETQYF	TGTGCCAGCAGGGACAACTCGGGACTAGTCCAGGAGACCCAGTACTTC	TRBJ2-5	TRBV13	TRBD2	.
CASSLSRESGGYTF	TGTGCCAGCAGTTTATCGAGGGAATCGGGGGGCTACACCTTC	TRBJ1-2	TRBV28	.	.
CSVARQGHTEAFF	TGCAGCGTCGCTAGACAGGGACACACTGAAGCTTTCTTT	TRBJ1-1	TRBV29-1	TRBD1	.
CASSQEASQEADTQYF	TGTGCCAGCAGCCAAGAGGCCTCCCAAGAGGCAGATACGCAGTATTTT	TRBJ2-3	TRBV4-2	.	.
CASSPRQAMNQPQHF	TGTGCCAGTAGTCCTCGACAGGCCATGAATCAGCCCCAGCATTTT	TRBJ1-5	TRBV19	.	few
CASSQTRGDTQYF	TGTGCCAGCAGCCAGACTAGGGGGGATACGCAGTATTTT	TRBJ2-3	TRBV7-9	.	.
CASSLVYPQGVEQYF	TGTGCCAGCAGCTTAGTTTACCCTCAAGGAGTCGAGCAGTACTTC	TRBJ2-7	TRBV11-2	.	.
CASSTTVNTEAFF	TGTGCCAGTAGTACAACAGTGAACACTGAAGCTTTCTTT	TRBJ1-1	TRBV19	.	.
CASSRVGQGLGGYTF	TGTGCCAGCAGTCGGGTGGGACAGGGTTTAGGTGGCTACACCTTC	TRBJ1-2	TRBV6-5	TRBD1	.
CASSFYSGGASNEQFF	TGTGCCAGCAGCTTTTATAGCGGGGGGGCTAGTAATGAGCAGTTCTTC	TRBJ2-1	TRBV7-3	TRBD2	.
CASSGTVSSYEQYF	TGTGCCAGCAGCGGGACGGTTAGCTCCTACGAGCAGTACTTC	TRBJ2-7	TRBV2	.	.
CASSLVGASNEQFF	TGTGCCAGCAGCTTAGTGGGGGCCTCTAATGAGCAGTTCTTC	TRBJ2-1	TRBV7-2	.	.
CASSLASGNQETQYF	TGCGCCAGCAGCTTGGCCTCGGGGAACCAAGAGACCCAGTACTTC	TRBJ2-5	TRBV5-1	.	.
CASTKTPTGCNEQFF	TGTGCCAGCACCAAAACCCCGACAGGGTGCAATGAGCAGTTCTTC	TRBJ2-1	TRBV21-1	.	.
CASSSIRYTGTPYYGYTF	TGTGCCAGCAGCTCTATTAGATACACAGGGACCCCTTACTATGGCTACACCTTC	TRBJ1-2	TRBV7-3	.	once
CASSGGASGFSGNTIYF	TGTGCCAGCAGCGGGGGCGCTAGCGGCTTCTCTGGAAACACCATATATTTT	TRBJ1-3	TRBV9	.	once
CASSLHLNLEQYF	TGTGCCAGCAGCTTACACCTCAACCTAGAGCAGTACTTC	TRBJ2-7	TRBV7-2	.	.
CASSLETGRVAIYF	TGTGCCAGCAGCTTAGAGACGGGGCGCGTCGCCATATATTTT	TRBJ1-3	TRBV7-2	.	.
CASSPGQDNTGELFF	TGTGCCAGCTCCCCGGGGCAGGACAACACCGGGGAGCTGTTTTTT	TRBJ2-2	TRBV18	.	.
CASSSLDPRRGAFF	TGTGCCAGCAGCTCTTTGGACCCGCGGCGGGGAGCTTTCTTT	TRBJ1-1	TRBV11-2	.	.
CASSFWGGQGDEQYF	TGTGCCAGCAGCTTTTGGGGCGGTCAGGGAGACGAGCAGTACTTC	TRBJ2-7	TRBV11-2	.	.
CASSQTGDGNQPQHF	TGCGCCAGCAGCCAGACAGGGGATGGCAATCAGCCCCAGCATTTT	TRBJ1-5	TRBV4-1	TRBD1	.
CASSQDRDPGAEQFF	TGCGCCAGCAGCCAAGACCGGGACCCTGGAGCTGAGCAGTTCTTC	TRBJ2-1	TRBV4-3	.	.
CASSMTASGNTIYF	TGTGCCAGCAGTATGACAGCTTCTGGAAACACCATATATTTT	TRBJ1-3	TRBV6-1	.	.
CASSLGGQGAAGELFF	TGTGCCAGCAGCTTGGGAGGACAGGGGGCGGCCGGGGAGCTGTTTTTT	TRBJ2-2	TRBV5-4	TRBD1	.
CAWTPGILYGYTF	TGTGCCTGGACCCCGGGAATTCTCTATGGCTACACCTTC	TRBJ1-2	TRBV30	.	once
CAISELAGGKSGYNEQFF	TGTGCCATCAGTGAATTAGCGGGAGGAAAATCAGGGTACAATGAGCAGTTCTTC	TRBJ2-1	TRBV10-3	TRBD2	.
CASTAMNEQFF	TGTGCCAGCACCGCTATGAATGAGCAGTTCTTC	TRBJ2-1	TRBV6-1	.	once
CASSLGGITGELFF	TGTGCCAGCAGCTTGGGAGGAATCACCGGGGAGCTGTTTTTT	TRBJ2-2	TRBV5-4	.	few
CASSQDVVGTRYNEQFF	TGCGCCAGCAGCCAAGATGTTGTCGGGACTCGATACAATGAGCAGTTCTTC	TRBJ2-1	TRBV4-3	.	.
CASSPPGDSTYEQYF	TGTGCCAGCAGCCCCCCGGGGGACAGCACCTACGAGCAGTACTTC	TRBJ2-7	TRBV28	.	few
CASSLLGRVETQYF	TGTGCCAGCAGTCTTTTAGGTAGAGTGGAGACCCAGTACTTC	TRBJ2-5	TRBV6-1	.	.
CAISEQGATTGQPQHF	TGTGCCATCAGTGAACAGGGGGCCACGACGGGTCAGCCCCAGCATTTT	TRBJ1-5	TRBV10-3	TRBD1	.
CASSATATNTEAFF	TGTGCCAGTAGCGCTACAGCGACGAACACTGAAGCTTTCTTT	TRBJ1-1	TRBV19	.	.
CASSMAGAGGTTGELFF	TGTGCCAGTAGTATGGCTGGGGCGGGCGGGACCACCGGGGAGCTGTTTTTT	TRBJ2-2	TRBV19	.	.
CASRSGSSTDTQYF	TGTGCCAGCAGATCCGGGTCTTCCACAGATACGCAGTATTTT	TRBJ2-3	TRBV5-5	.	.
CASSQRQGEIMNTEAFF	TGTGCCAGCAGCCAACGACAGGGGGAGATTATGAACACTGAAGCTTTCTTT	TRBJ1-1	TRBV4-2	TRBD1	.
CASSPGLAGEWFTQYF	TGTGCCAGCAGCCCCGGACTAGCGGGAGAGTGGTTTACGCAGTATTTT	TRBJ2-3	TRBV7-9	TRBD2	.
CASSSGTGENTEAFF	TGCGCCAGCAGCTCCGGGACAGGAGAGAACACTGAAGCTTTCTTT	TRBJ1-1	TRBV5-1	TRBD1	.